Each of the 22 T cell receptor beta chains below was sequenced from the same sample in a study of T-cell reconstitution after alpha-beta-depleted transplantation in children. Unique molecular identifiers were incorporated when the TCRbeta library was constructed. MiXCR, run by TCRdb on the PCR reads, gives a single entry per CDR3 protein. The table lists around 500,000 distinct CDR3 sequences, around 12% of them singletons. The specimen comprised PBMCs from the stem cell graft donor, sampled from the stem cell graft. The receptor source for this set is a human donor who donated a stem cell graft to a child with combined immunodeficiency.

The CDR3: CASSIGPRGTDTQYF. The CDR3 DNA reads TGTGCCAGCAGTATTGGACCGCGGGGCACAGATACGCAGTATTTT. V is TRBV2 and J is TRBJ2-3, with a tentative D call TRBD2 (5 bases). Looked up from germline, CDR1 is SNHLY and CDR2 is FYNNEI. The V and J ends lost 5 bases and 1 base respectively, with 13 bases between them. The CDR3 has 15 amino acids.

This clonotype was counted only a few times. The CDR3 DNA sequence: TGTGCCAGCAGTTCCGGGACATATCAGCCCCAGCATTTT. Protein sequence: CASSSGTYQPQHF. This chain links TRBV27 with TRBJ1-5, with D possibly TRBD1 on 6 matching bases. The germline CDR1 and CDR2 sequences are MNHEY and SMNVEV (reference sequence). The CDR3 has 13 residues. V lost 4 bases to trimming and J lost 5 bases, with 9 bases between them.

This clonotype came up a few times. The V and J genes are TRBV12-3 or TRBV12-4 and TRBJ2-3; D gene uncertain. This CDR3 has 15 residues. The V end lost 4 bases, the J end lost 3 bases, and 14 bases lay between the germline ends. The CDR3 DNA is TGTGCCAGCAGTTCACCTTTGGGGTGGACAGATACGCAGTATTTT. Translated, it gives CASSSPLGWTDTQYF.

This clonotype appeared many times. The gene calls are TRBV4-3 and TRBJ2-3; TRBD1 aligns across 8 bases. Losses at the gene ends were 1 base for V and 7 bases for J; bases not matched to a gene: 1. The CDR3 sequence is 13 residues long. Germline V gives CDR1 LGHNA, CDR2 YSLEER. The DNA for the CDR3 is TGCGCCAGCAGCCAAGGACAGGGGCATACGCAGTATTTT. It is translated as CASSQGQGHTQYF.

This clonotype came up many times. The chain couples TRBV6-1 to TRBJ2-7; tentatively, D is TRBD1 (6 bases). This CDR3 has 15 residues. Germline V gene sequence: CDR1 MNHNS, CDR2 SASEGT. V was pared by 6 bases and J by 0 bases, with 15 bases between. The CDR3 nucleotides read TGTGCCAGCAGACCTCACCGGGACAACTCCTACGAGCAGTACTTC. It codes for CASRPHRDNSYEQYF.

In its sample, this clonotype was seen a few times. The chain combines TRBV20-1 with TRBJ2-5, with D perhaps assigned TRBD1 or TRBD2 (5 bases each). Looked up from germline, CDR1 is DFQATT and CDR2 is SNEGSKA (reference sequence). The CDR3 totals 13 residues. V lost 6 bases and J 4 bases, leaving 15 bases between the germline ends. CDR3 sequence (DNA): TGCAGTGCGCACCGGGCTGGGGGAGAGACCCAGTACTTC. This codes for CSAHRAGGETQYF.

The chain joins TRBV25-1 to TRBJ2-7; D may match TRBD1 or TRBD2 (7 bases each). The CDR3 extends over 14 amino acids. Germline V gives CDR1 MGHDK, CDR2 SYGVNS. V gave up 1 base and J gave up 3 bases, with 10 bases separating them. The CDR3 reads CASSEFRGGYEQYF. Written as DNA, the CDR3 is TGTGCCAGCAGTGAATTCAGGGGGGGCTACGAGCAGTACTTC.

The sample holds many counts of this clonotype. The rearrangement joins TRBV30 to TRBJ1-2; D uncertain. The CDR3 runs 13 residues. Per germline, CDR1 GTSNPN and CDR2 SVGIG (reference sequence). V lost 0 bases and J 9 bases, leaving 14 bases between the germline ends. CDR3 amino acids: CAWSVYGIRRYTF. The CDR3 coding sequence is TGTGCCTGGAGTGTATATGGCATCCGGCGCTACACCTTC.

This clonotype was observed many times. The chain is built from TRBV10-3 and TRBJ2-2; 7 bases align to TRBD2. The V segment lost 4 bases and the J segment 3 bases; nucleotides outside the gene matches: 5. The CDR3 has 15 amino acids. Germline V lookup: CDR1 ENHRY, CDR2 SYGVKD. CDR3 sequence reads: CAISGTREDTGELFF. In DNA, the CDR3 is TGTGCCATCAGTGGGACTAGAGAAGACACCGGGGAGCTGTTTTTT.

V is TRBV12-3 or TRBV12-4 and J is TRBJ2-6; TRBD1 agrees at 9 bases. V lost 3 bases and J lost 4; bases outside the gene matches: 7. This CDR3 spans 17 amino acids. The CDR3, as DNA: TGTGCCAGCAGTTTTGAACAGGGGGCGTGGGGGGCCAACGTCCTGACTTTC. Its protein product is CASSFEQGAWGANVLTF.

This rearrangement joins TRBV19 to TRBJ1-2; D may be TRBD1 (5 bases). The germline CDR1 and CDR2 sequences are LNHDA and SQIVND (reference sequence). This CDR3 has 11 residues. The germline V and J ends were trimmed by 6 bases and 10 bases, with 12 bases remaining between them. The CDR3 coding sequence is TGTGCCAGTAGGGGAAGACAGACCTACACCTTC. Its protein product is CASRGRQTYTF. Variable domain in full (rest from reference TRBV19 and TRBJ1-2): DGGITQSPKYLFRKEGQNVTLSCEQNLNHDAMYWYRQDPGQGLRLIYYSQIVNDFQKGDIAEGYSVSREKKESFPLTVTSAQKNPTAFYLCASRGRQTYTFGSGTRLTVV.

This clonotype was picked up many times. The chain uses TRBV7-2 and TRBJ2-2; possible D gene TRBD1, 5 bases. Germline V CDR1 and CDR2: SGHTA, FQGNSA. V dropped 1 base and J dropped 8 bases, with 8 bases sitting between them. The CDR3 spans 13 residues. This CDR3 is CASSLVGPGELFF. For the CDR3, the DNA is TGTGCCAGCAGCTTAGTGGGGCCGGGGGAGCTGTTTTTT.

The chain uses TRBV7-2 and TRBJ2-1, with D perhaps matching TRBD1 (5 bases). Trimming shortened V by 0 bases and J by 2 bases, and 11 bases separated the two germline ends. This CDR3 spans 16 amino acids. Germline assignment: CDR1 SGHTA and CDR2 FQGNSA. CDR3 DNA sequence: TGTGCCAGCAGCTTAGCAGCCAGGGCGGCCTACAATGAGCAGTTCTTC. Encoded protein: CASSLAARAAYNEQFF.

The rearrangement joins TRBV29-1 to TRBJ1-2, with D possibly matching TRBD1 (6 bases). Germline V gene sequence: CDR1 SQVTM, CDR2 ANQGSEA. The CDR3 contains 13 residues. V gave up 1 base and J gave up 8 bases, with 14 bases separating them. The CDR3 sequence: CSVEVAQGLGYTF. CDR3 sequence (DNA): TGCAGCGTTGAAGTTGCTCAGGGGTTGGGCTACACCTTC.

The genes are TRBV7-2 and TRBJ1-1; D not certain. Germline V gene sequence: CDR1 SGHTA, CDR2 FQGNSA. The CDR3 spans 15 residues. V dropped 6 bases and J dropped 0 bases, with 14 bases sitting between them. The CDR3 here is CASSHRRAVNTEAFF. DNA for the CDR3: TGTGCCAGCAGTCATCGTAGGGCGGTGAACACTGAAGCTTTCTTT.

The V and J genes are TRBV7-8 and TRBJ2-7, with TRBD2 identical over 12 bases. Germline trimming cut 1 base from V and 3 bases from J; bases unmatched to any gene: 10. Per germline, CDR1 SGHVS and CDR2 FQNEAQ. The CDR3 sequence is 18 residues long. The CDR3 DNA is TGTGCCAGCAGCTTAGGGAGGACTAGCGGGGCCTACGTCTACGAGCAGTACTTC. Residues: CASSLGRTSGAYVYEQYF.

This chain uses TRBV29-1 with TRBJ1-2, with a possible D match to TRBD1 (6 bases). The CDR3 is made up of 13 amino acids. Germline assignment: CDR1 SQVTM and CDR2 ANQGSEA. Trimming cost V 3 bases and J 3 bases, with 11 bases left between them. The CDR3 DNA is TGCAGCGTTGAGACAGGAGAAGACTATGGCTACACCTTC. Amino acids: CSVETGEDYGYTF.

This clonotype was seen more than once but under ten times. CDR3 nucleotide sequence: TGTGCCAGCAGCGTACAAGGGGGGGACACAGATACGCAGTATTTT. This gives the protein CASSVQGGDTDTQYF. V gene TRBV9 combines with J gene TRBJ2-3; a possible D gene is TRBD2 (7 bases). Deletions cut 1 base from V and 2 bases from J, with 11 bases between. This CDR3 contains 15 residues. The V gene's germline CDR1 is SGDLS and CDR2 YYNGEE.

This clonotype was counted a few times. The J gene is TRBJ2-7, the V gene TRBV25-1; 7 bases align to TRBD2. The trim removed 4 bases at V and 2 bases at J, leaving 11 bases unmatched. This CDR3 is 16 amino acids long. In germline, CDR1 is MGHDK, CDR2 SYGVNS. Here the CDR3 reads CASSVDERDLAYEQYF. The CDR3 nucleotides are TGTGCCAGCAGTGTAGACGAGCGGGACCTAGCCTACGAGCAGTACTTC.

This clonotype was seen at least ten times. This chain connects TRBV12-3 or TRBV12-4 to TRBJ2-2; possible D gene TRBD2, 6 bases. Trimming removed 8 bases at V and 4 bases at J, with 17 bases between. There are 15 residues in the CDR3. The CDR3 loop is CASSPGGSGTGELFF. The CDR3 DNA reads TGTGCCAGCTCCCCAGGTGGTAGCGGCACCGGGGAGCTGTTTTTT.

This chain links TRBV7-9 with TRBJ2-5; D possibly corresponds to TRBD1 (8 bases). The CDR3 loop spans 15 amino acids. The germline V gene encodes CDR1 SEHNR and CDR2 FQNEAQ (reference sequence). The V end was cut by 4 bases, the J end by 2 bases, with 14 bases between. As DNA, the CDR3 is TGTGCCAGCAGCTGGGGGGGGACAGGACAAGAGACCCAGTACTTC. Its translation is CASSWGGTGQETQYF.

This clonotype was detected a few times. Germline is not matched at one junction end, which may reflect a read error. This sequence joins TRBV7-7 and TRBJ2-1; 9 nucleotides match TRBD2. This CDR3 has 15 amino acids. The germline gives CDR1 SSHAT, CDR2 FNYEAQ (reference sequence). CDR3 DNA sequence: TGTGCCAGCAGTTTAGCGGCGGGGGGGAACAATGAGCAGTTCTTC. This encodes CASSLAAGGNNEQFF.